A single sample is the source of the 21 T cell receptor beta chains below, sequenced in a study of shared clonotypes between healthy human individuals. The repertoire was sequenced with immunoSEQ multiplex PCR; TCRdb's copy has only in-frame clones and lacks some. The table lists 2.5 million or so clones, around nine tenths of them singletons. Sequenced: naive CD4+ T cells sorted from blood. Subset described: CD45RA+ positively selected. The receptors come from a man younger than 30 in good health.

J is TRBJ1-3 and V is TRBV5-1; no clear D. Trimming removed 4 bases at V and 2 bases at J, with 16 bases between. This CDR3 region has 16 residues. Germline V gene lookup returns CDR1 SGHRS and CDR2 YFSETQ. The CDR3 reads CASSTLPRGTGNTIYF. The CDR3 nucleotides are TGCGCCAGCAGCACCCTACCGAGAGGAACTGGAAACACCATATATTTT. Full variable domain (remainder filled in from reference TRBV5-1 and TRBJ1-3): KAGVTQTPRYLIKTRGQQVTLSCSPISGHRSVSWYQQTPGQGLQFLFEYFSETQRNKGNFPGRFSGRQFSNSRSEMNVSTLELGDSALYLCASSTLPRGTGNTIYFGEGSWLTVV.

V usage is TRBV9 and J usage is TRBJ1-1; D is ambiguous. Trimming removed 0 bases at V and 7 bases at J, with 13 bases between. This CDR3 contains 14 residues. Germline V gene data show CDR1 as SGDLS and CDR2 as YYNGEE. CDR3 region: CASSVGPGSNEAFF. CDR3 nucleotide sequence: TGTGCCAGCAGCGTAGGACCCGGTTCAAATGAAGCTTTCTTT.

About this clone itself: This same CDR3 is encoded by further DNA sequences in the sample. V usage is TRBV2 and J usage is TRBJ2-7; 10 bases map to TRBD1. The CDR3 sequence is 14 residues long. J lost 2 bases, V lost 5 bases, and 3 bases had no gene match. Germline-derived CDR1 and CDR2 are SNHLY and FYNNEI. CDR3 in amino acids: CASSRDRGTYEQYF. The CDR3 nucleotides read TGTGCCAGCAGTCGGGACAGGGGAACCTACGAGCAGTACTTC.

Worth noting for this clone: Other DNA sequences in the same sample also yield this CDR3. The CDR3 nucleotides are TGCGCCAGCAGCTTGGCAGGGGTAGACACCGGGGAGCTGTTTTTT. The encoded protein is CASSLAGVDTGELFF. This chain connects TRBV5-1 to TRBJ2-2; weak D call: TRBD1 (6 bases). CDR3 size: 15 residues. Trimming took 0 bases from V and 3 from J, leaving 9 bases between them. Germline-derived CDR1 and CDR2 are SGHRS and YFSETQ. Drawing the rest from reference TRBV5-1 and TRBJ2-2, the complete variable domain is KAGVTQTPRYLIKTRGQQVTLSCSPISGHRSVSWYQQTPGQGLQFLFEYFSETQRNKGNFPGRFSGRQFSNSRSEMNVSTLELGDSALYLCASSLAGVDTGELFFGEGSRLTVL.

The V and J genes are TRBV7-2 and TRBJ2-1, with 13 bases that match TRBD2. This CDR3 has 16 residues. With 5 bases clipped from V and 6 bases from J, the junction kept 7 bases outside the gene matches. Germline CDR1 reads SGHTA; CDR2 reads FQGNSA. CDR3: CASSRGLAGAANEQFF. The CDR3 nucleotides read TGTGCCAGCAGCCGCGGACTAGCGGGAGCGGCCAATGAGCAGTTCTTC.

This clone was recorded a few times. This chain connects TRBV10-3 to TRBJ1-1; 7 bases match TRBD1. V lost 6 bases to trimming and J lost 0 bases; unmatched junction nucleotides: 4. The CDR3 loop spans 14 amino acids. CDR1 is ENHRY and CDR2 is SYGVKD in the germline V gene. The CDR3 coding sequence is TGTGCCATCAGCGGGGACAGTTTGAACACTGAAGCTTTCTTT. Translation gives CAISGDSLNTEAFF.

The chain is built from TRBV28 and TRBJ2-5, with TRBD1 matching over 9 bases. The CDR3 extends over 14 amino acids. Unmatched junction bases numbered 4, after V lost 4 bases and J lost 4 bases. From germline, CDR1 is MDHEN and CDR2 SYDVKM. The CDR3 DNA sequence: TGTGCCAGCAGTTCCACAGGGGGCCCAGAGACCCAGTACTTC. Its translation: CASSSTGGPETQYF.

This chain links TRBV7-2 with TRBJ2-1; 7 bases line up with TRBD2. In germline, CDR1 is SGHTA, CDR2 FQGNSA. V gave up 6 bases and J gave up 4 bases; unmatched junction bases: 9. The CDR3 runs 15 residues. The CDR3 nucleotides are TGTGCCAGCAGGCCAGCGGGATTAGGGTACAATGAGCAGTTCTTC. Protein sequence: CASRPAGLGYNEQFF.

The V and J genes are TRBV9 and TRBJ2-5; D unclear. In germline, CDR1 is SGDLS, CDR2 YYNGEE. The CDR3 runs to 14 residues. Trimming shortened V by 1 base and J by 1 base, and 8 bases separated the two germline ends. This chain's CDR3 is CASSVQVSQETQYF. The CDR3 bases are TGTGCCAGCAGCGTACAGGTATCCCAAGAGACCCAGTACTTC.

The chain is built from TRBV29-1 and TRBJ1-3; 8 bases agree with TRBD1. The junction had 6 bases not matched to a gene; V was cut back by 7 bases and J by 4 bases. The germline CDR1 and CDR2 sequences are SQVTM and ANQGSEA. The CDR3 loop spans 13 amino acids. The CDR3 bases are TGCAGCGCCTTGACAGGGGCCGGAAACACCATATATTTT. Encoded protein: CSALTGAGNTIYF.

The chain combines TRBV10-3 with TRBJ2-5, with 8 bases identical to TRBD1. The length of the CDR3 is 14 residues. J gave up 5 bases and V 3 bases, and 5 bases lay outside the gene matches. Per the germline V gene, CDR1 is ENHRY and CDR2 is SYGVKD. Here the CDR3 DNA reads TGTGCCATCAGTGATGCAGGGGGCCGTGAGACCCAGTACTTC. This translates into CAISDAGGRETQYF.

The CDR3 region is CAISEKSNRGTDTQYF. CDR3 bases: TGTGCCATCAGTGAGAAGTCCAACCGAGGCACAGATACGCAGTATTTT. V is TRBV10-3 and J is TRBJ2-3; D gene uncertain. CDR1 is ENHRY, CDR2 SYGVKD, per germline. The CDR3 is 16 residues long. Trimming removed 2 bases from V and 1 base from J, with 13 bases in between.

The V and J genes are TRBV6-1 and TRBJ2-7; 7 bases are shared with TRBD1. The CDR3 is 15 residues long. Trimming took 7 bases from V and 3 from J; bases not matched to a gene: 12. The germline V gene has CDR1 MNHNS and CDR2 SASEGT. The CDR3 loop is CASTMYGTVNYEQYF. CDR3 in DNA: TGTGCCAGCACCATGTATGGGACAGTGAACTACGAGCAGTACTTC.

J is TRBJ1-1 and V is TRBV10-2; D is undetermined. CDR1 WSHSY and CDR2 SAAADI come from the germline V gene. CDR3 length: 15 residues. With 2 bases removed from V and 0 bases from J, the gap between germline ends came to 10 bases. CDR3 DNA sequence: TGCGCCAGCAGTGAGGTATGGCAGTTGAACACTGAAGCTTTCTTT. This codes for CASSEVWQLNTEAFF.

The CDR3 loop is CASSVNRGYTF. The CDR3 DNA is TGTGCCAGCAGCGTAAACAGGGGATACACCTTC. The genes are TRBV7-2 and TRBJ1-2, with 7 bases identical to TRBD1. This CDR3 region has 11 residues. Unmatched junction bases numbered 5, after V lost 5 bases and J lost 11 bases. CDR1 SGHTA and CDR2 FQGNSA come from the germline V gene.

With regard to this clone: The conserved phenylalanine or tryptophan is not found at the CDR3 terminus, so this likely reflects a read error. The DNA is omitted, as the CDR3 cannot be located on it reliably, and the CDR3 follows TCRdb's listing. This sequence joins TRBV7-2 and TRBJ1-2; the table's D call of TRBD1 was not tested on the DNA. Including both end residues, the CDR3 is 12 amino acids long. CDR1 SGHTA and CDR2 FQGNSA come from the germline V gene. CDR3 sequence: CASSLVKGDIVV.

This clone occurred once. The chain combines TRBV5-6 with TRBJ1-6; TRBD1 might be the D (5 bases). This CDR3 is built from 16 residues. The germline V gene encodes CDR1 SGHDT and CDR2 YYEEEE. V was pared by 3 bases and J by 0 bases, with 10 bases between. CDR3 amino acids: CASSSGMSSYNSPLHF. The CDR3 region has the DNA TGTGCCAGCAGCTCAGGGATGAGCTCCTATAATTCACCCCTCCACTTT. Combining the CDR3 with reference TRBV5-6 and TRBJ1-6 gives the whole variable domain DAGVTQSPTHLIKTRGQQVTLRCSPKSGHDTVSWYQQALGQGPQFIFQYYEEEERQRGNFPDRFSGHQFPNYSSELNVNALLLGDSALYLCASSSGMSSYNSPLHFGNGTRLTVT.

The chain combines TRBV11-2 with TRBJ2-2; D unclear. The germline V and J ends were trimmed by 2 bases and 0 bases, with 7 bases remaining between them. This CDR3 has 15 amino acids. Germline-derived CDR1 and CDR2 are SGHAT and FQNNGV. The chain's CDR3 is CASSLRSANTGELFF. In nucleotides, the CDR3 is TGTGCCAGCAGCTTAAGGTCCGCGAACACCGGGGAGCTGTTTTTT.

The J gene is TRBJ1-2, the V gene TRBV6-1; D is undetermined. The CDR3 is 13 residues long. Per the germline V gene, CDR1 is MNHNS and CDR2 is SASEGT. V lost 6 bases and J 4 bases, leaving 12 bases between the germline ends. The CDR3 here is CASSHEAGYGYTF. DNA of the CDR3: TGTGCCAGCAGCCACGAGGCAGGCTATGGCTACACCTTC.

V is TRBV6-6 and J is TRBJ2-7, with D possibly being TRBD1 (6 bases). Germline V gives CDR1 MNHNY, CDR2 SVGAGI (reference sequence). CDR3 size: 15 residues. The V end was cut by 6 bases, the J end by 0 bases, with 15 bases between. CDR3 sequence reads: CASRPTGQFSYEQYF. The CDR3 bases are TGTGCCAGCAGGCCTACAGGGCAGTTCTCCTACGAGCAGTACTTC.

The chain employs TRBV6-5 and TRBJ1-4, with D tentatively TRBD1 (5 bases). The V end lost 6 bases, the J end lost 4 bases, and 9 bases lay between the germline ends. CDR3 size: 13 residues. The germline V gene has CDR1 MNHEY and CDR2 SVGAGI. CDR3 loop: CASRRGFNEKLFF. CDR3 in DNA: TGTGCCAGCAGGAGGGGTTTTAATGAAAAACTGTTTTTT.